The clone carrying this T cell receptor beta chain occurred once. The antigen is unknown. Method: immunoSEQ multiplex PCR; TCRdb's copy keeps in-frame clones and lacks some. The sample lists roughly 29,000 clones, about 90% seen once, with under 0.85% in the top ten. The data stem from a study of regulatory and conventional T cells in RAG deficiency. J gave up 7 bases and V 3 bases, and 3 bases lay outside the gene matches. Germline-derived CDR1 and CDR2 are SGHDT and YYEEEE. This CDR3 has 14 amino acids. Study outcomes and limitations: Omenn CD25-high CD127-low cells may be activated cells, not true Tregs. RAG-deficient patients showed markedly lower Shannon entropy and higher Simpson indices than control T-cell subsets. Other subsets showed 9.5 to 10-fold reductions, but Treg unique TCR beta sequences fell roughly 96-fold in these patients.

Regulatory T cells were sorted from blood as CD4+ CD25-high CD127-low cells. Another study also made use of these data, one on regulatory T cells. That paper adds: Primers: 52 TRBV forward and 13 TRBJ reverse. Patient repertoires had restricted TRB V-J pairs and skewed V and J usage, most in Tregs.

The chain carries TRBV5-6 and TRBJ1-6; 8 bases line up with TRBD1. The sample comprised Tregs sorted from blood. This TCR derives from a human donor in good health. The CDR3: CASSYDRGNSPLHF. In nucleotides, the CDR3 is TGTGCCAGCAGCTATGACAGGGGCAATTCACCCCTCCACTTT. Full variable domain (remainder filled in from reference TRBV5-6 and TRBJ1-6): DAGVTQSPTHLIKTRGQQVTLRCSPKSGHDTVSWYQQALGQGPQFIFQYYEEEERQRGNFPDRFSGHQFPNYSSELNVNALLLGDSALYLCASSYDRGNSPLHFGNGTRLTVT.